These 18 T cell receptor beta chains were all obtained from the same sample, sequenced in a study of somatic mutations in cytotoxic T cells in rheumatoid arthritis. The table came from immunoSEQ multiplex PCR; TCRdb's copy has only in-frame clones and leaves some out. The profile covers 15,000 or so clones, with more than 75% appearing a single time and around 15% taken by the ten largest. The sample was CD8+ T cells sorted from blood. These receptor sequences come from a woman in her 50s with rheumatoid arthritis.

The chain joins TRBV27 to TRBJ2-3; D uncertain. The CDR3 runs to 14 residues. The germline V and J ends were trimmed by 6 bases and 4 bases, with 14 bases remaining between them. The germline V gene has CDR1 MNHEY and CDR2 SMNVEV (reference sequence). DNA of the CDR3: TGTGCCAGCAGCCTTCTGCAGGTGGCAGATACGCAGTATTTT. This sequence encodes CASSLLQVADTQYF.

This chain connects TRBV27 to TRBJ2-5, with TRBD1 as a possible D gene (5 bases). CDR3 length: 14 residues. V was clipped by 5 bases and J by 1 base, with 11 bases between them. Germline CDR1 MNHEY, CDR2 SMNVEV (reference sequence). The CDR3 DNA reads TGTGCCAGCAGTCTAGTTGGGGCCCAAGAGACCCAGTACTTC. Its protein product is CASSLVGAQETQYF.

V and J are TRBV7-6 and TRBJ2-1, with D possibly matching TRBD2 (5 bases). The CDR3 runs 15 residues. Germline assignment: CDR1 SGHVS and CDR2 FNYEAQ. Trimming stripped 6 bases from V and 7 bases from J, with 19 bases between. The CDR3 protein is CASRKLLGIGNEQFF. The DNA for the CDR3 is TGTGCCAGCAGGAAACTACTCGGGATCGGAAATGAGCAGTTCTTC. Full variable domain (rest looked up from reference TRBV7-6 and TRBJ2-1): GAGVSQSPRYKVTKRGQDVALRCDPISGHVSLYWYRQALGQGPEFLTYFNYEAQQDKSGLPNDRFSAERPEGSISTLTIQRTEQRDSAMYRCASRKLLGIGNEQFFGPGTRLTVL.

This clone was picked up a small number of times. The CDR3 DNA is TGTGCCAGCAGCGTAGGTGGGGAGCTGTTTTTT. Amino acid sequence: CASSVGGELFF. The V and J genes are TRBV9 and TRBJ2-2; D unresolved. This CDR3 region has 11 residues. The germline gives CDR1 SGDLS, CDR2 YYNGEE. V lost 0 bases and J lost 8, with 2 bases in between.

This rearrangement joins TRBV6-5 to TRBJ1-2; weak D call: TRBD1 (5 bases). This CDR3 is built from 15 residues. Germline-derived CDR1 and CDR2 are MNHEY and SVGAGI. V gave up 0 bases and J gave up 0 bases, with 8 bases separating them. The CDR3, as DNA: TGTGCCAGCAGTTACTCGGGGGAAACTAACTATGGCTACACCTTC. It translates to CASSYSGETNYGYTF.

The chain combines TRBV6-1 with TRBJ2-7, with D uncertain. V lost 5 bases and J lost 3, with 14 bases in between. Germline-derived CDR1 and CDR2 are MNHNS and SASEGT. The length of the CDR3 is 14 residues. CDR3 sequence: CASSSGLQIYEQYF. CDR3 DNA sequence: TGTGCCAGCAGTTCCGGGCTACAGATCTACGAGCAGTACTTC.

The rearrangement uses TRBV19 and TRBJ1-1, with 7 positions matching TRBD1. This CDR3 region has 14 residues. The J segment lost 2 bases and the V segment lost 5 bases, leaving 5 bases of the junction unmatched. Germline V gene lookup returns CDR1 LNHDA and CDR2 SQIVND (reference sequence). The CDR3 DNA sequence: TGTGCCAGTAGTGACAGGGAGGGAAACACTGAAGCTTTCTTT. This encodes CASSDREGNTEAFF. The variable domain in full, completed from reference TRBV19 and TRBJ1-1, reads DGGITQSPKYLFRKEGQNVTLSCEQNLNHDAMYWYRQDPGQGLRLIYYSQIVNDFQKGDIAEGYSVSREKKESFPLTVTSAQKNPTAFYLCASSDREGNTEAFFGQGTRLTVV.

The chain links TRBV7-9 to TRBJ2-5; D is perhaps TRBD1 (5 bases). Trimming took off 3 bases at V and 4 bases at J, with 9 bases between the two ends. Germline CDR1 and CDR2: SEHNR and FQNEAQ (reference sequence). CDR3 length: 13 amino acids. The CDR3 nucleotides read TGTGCCAGCAGCTTGGCAGGGCCAGAGACCCAGTACTTC. Translation gives CASSLAGPETQYF.

This chain links TRBV7-9 with TRBJ1-1; D call uncertain. The CDR3 contains 14 residues. V was clipped by 5 bases and J by 5 bases, with 15 bases between them. Germline assignment: CDR1 SEHNR and CDR2 FQNEAQ (reference sequence). The CDR3 nucleotides are TGTGCCAGCAGCCCCACCGACGCGGGGACTGAAGCTTTCTTT. Protein: CASSPTDAGTEAFF.

The genes are TRBV7-9 and TRBJ2-7; D not certain. V was cut by 3 bases and J by 6 bases, with 6 bases left in between. Germline V lookup: CDR1 SEHNR, CDR2 FQNEAQ (reference sequence). The CDR3 runs 11 residues. This chain's CDR3 is CASSLGREQYF. Here the CDR3 DNA reads TGTGCCAGCAGCTTGGGCCGCGAGCAGTACTTC. Full variable domain (rest looked up from reference TRBV7-9 and TRBJ2-7): DTGVSQNPRHKITKRGQNVTFRCDPISEHNRLYWYRQTLGQGPEFLTYFQNEAQLEKSRLLSDRFSAERPKGSFSTLEIQRTEQGDSAMYLCASSLGREQYFGPGTRLTVT.

This rearrangement joins TRBV11-2 to TRBJ2-5; TRBD1 matches 12 bases. The CDR3 is made up of 17 amino acids. V lost 4 bases to trimming and J lost 1 base; unmatched junction nucleotides: 7. Germline loops: CDR1 SGHAT, CDR2 FQNNGV. The CDR3 spells CASSSRDRGPLQETQYF. The CDR3 DNA reads as TGTGCCAGCAGCTCGAGGGACAGGGGGCCTCTCCAAGAGACCCAGTACTTC.

The chain carries TRBV6-5 and TRBJ1-1, with no clear D. This CDR3 spans 13 amino acids. The V and J ends lost 6 bases and 5 bases respectively, with 13 bases between them. CDR1 MNHEY and CDR2 SVGAGI come from the germline V gene. Written as DNA, the CDR3 is TGTGCCAGCAGATCCTCGGGGAATACTGAAGCTTTCTTT. Its protein product is CASRSSGNTEAFF.

This clone was recorded only once. The rearrangement links TRBV5-1 to TRBJ1-4; D is uncertain. This CDR3 is built from 15 residues. Trimming left V 2 bases short and J 0 bases short, with 8 bases between. Germline assignment: CDR1 SGHRS and CDR2 YFSETQ. The CDR3 sequence: CASSFYSATNEKLFF. CDR3 nucleotide sequence: TGCGCCAGCAGCTTCTACAGTGCAACTAATGAAAAACTGTTTTTT.

This chain joins TRBV28 and TRBJ2-2, with D possibly TRBD2 on 6 matching bases. V was shortened by 1 base and J by 7 bases, with 19 bases between the two germline ends. The CDR3 runs 17 residues. Germline loops: CDR1 MDHEN, CDR2 SYDVKM. In DNA, the CDR3 is TGTGCCAGCAGTTTATTTGGCGGGGTGACAGAGGGCGGGGAGCTGTTTTTT. Residues: CASSLFGGVTEGGELFF. The variable domain in full, completed from reference TRBV28 and TRBJ2-2, reads DVKVTQSSRYLVKRTGEKVFLECVQDMDHENMFWYRQDPGLGLRLIYFSYDVKMKEKGDIPEGYSVSREKKERFSLILESASTNQTSMYLCASSLFGGVTEGGELFFGEGSRLTVL.

This sequence joins TRBV7-8 and TRBJ2-7; 9 nucleotides line up with TRBD1. Germline-derived CDR1 and CDR2 are SGHVS and FQNEAQ. J lost 5 bases, V lost 3 bases, and 11 bases had no gene match. This CDR3 spans 16 amino acids. The chain's CDR3 is CASSFNTRDRVNEQYF. The DNA for the CDR3 is TGTGCCAGCAGCTTCAACACCCGGGACAGGGTCAACGAGCAGTACTTC.

This clone has only a few counts. The V call is TRBV2, the J call TRBJ2-7, with D perhaps assigned TRBD1 or TRBD2 (7 bases each). There are 13 residues in the CDR3. Trimming took 6 bases from V and 3 from J, leaving 12 bases between them. In germline, CDR1 is SNHLY, CDR2 FYNNEI. The CDR3 region has the DNA TGTGCCAGCAGAGCGGGACAGCTCTACGAGCAGTACTTC. This sequence encodes CASRAGQLYEQYF.

The CDR3 reads CASSALGGLGQETQYF. The CDR3 nucleotides read TGTGCCAGCAGCGCCTTGGGGGGACTTGGGCAAGAGACCCAGTACTTC. The genes are TRBV5-4 and TRBJ2-5; a possible D gene is TRBD2 (6 bases). Germline lookup yields CDR1 SGHNT and CDR2 YYREEE (reference sequence). The CDR3 contains 16 residues. V lost 4 bases and J 2 bases, leaving 18 bases between the germline ends.

The chain recombines TRBV27 with TRBJ1-3; 8 bases fit TRBD1. V gave up 5 bases and J gave up 0 bases; unmatched junction bases: 3. Germline V gene lookup returns CDR1 MNHEY and CDR2 SMNVEV (reference sequence). The CDR3 spans 15 residues. CDR3 nucleotide sequence: TGTGCCAGCAGTGTTACAGGGGGCTCTGGAAACACCATATATTTT. It specifies CASSVTGGSGNTIYF.